This section outlines one T cell receptor (beta chain) sequence together with its context. Which antigen it targets is not known. There are no base qualities to consult, and no much larger clone falls within one base. The sample belongs to a study of cytomegalovirus exposure and HLA in healthy donors (TCRdb year 2017). For the wider study: The 666 repertoires of the first cohort and the 95 to 150 validation repertoires were produced on the same platform, according to a later analysis. The study aimed to test whether signatures of past pathogen exposure could be identified by cataloging public T cell receptors. Along with the 666-subject first cohort, a separate validation cohort of over 90 different subjects was used. To predict cytomegalovirus infection status, the study brought together high-throughput TCR immunosequencing, statistical association of individual TCRs with disease status, and machine learning.

The receptor library was made with the immunoSEQ multiplex PCR assay. Concerning the study's data processing: A statistical classification framework was built to diagnose cytomegalovirus status from the catalog of TCR beta chain sequences. This is the immuneACCESS table as TCRdb keeps it, with only in-frame sequences that have V and J called. A part of the clones is gone; compared with another copy, unresolved V genes explain less than half, and the rest is unexplained. V, J and clone size reflect that table, while D and trimming were determined from the DNA. Here the sample has 200,000 or so clones; around 88% occur a single time. The ten largest make up 2.9% of the sample. Separate from the roughly 650-subject first cohort, the validation cohort of roughly 110 subjects was the group to which the donors belonged. The junction shows trimming of 0 bases on V and 15 bases on J, plus 15 bases between the germline ends. According to the germline V gene, CDR1 reads MGHRA and CDR2 reads YSYEKL. The CDR3 runs 13 amino acids, cysteine and phenylalanine included. The retained sequence is limited to the CDR3, 39 bases, with the frame set at the first base.

Broader findings and caveats from the paper: Most TCR sequences were observed very rarely across donors, whereas some public TCRs were present in many individuals. According to the authors, the approach could potentially be generalized to other disease states and immunological phenotypes. Of the cluster scores, 90% to 95% were above 0 in a later analysis, which found that TCRs clustered in the first cohort also tended to co-occur in the 95 to 150 validation repertoires. A total of fewer than 200 TCR beta chains were listed by the study as associated with cytomegalovirus. A later analysis had no HLA typing for the validation cohort, so co-occurrence there was scored across all 120 repertoires. In vitro tests confirmed that a few of the cytomegalovirus-associated TCR beta chains recognize cytomegalovirus antigens. In both the original and validation cohorts, the classifier was reported to diagnose cytomegalovirus status with high specificity and sensitivity.

The V and J genes are TRBV4-1 and TRBJ2-1; TRBD2 is possibly the D segment (5 matching bases). Input material: PBMCs. This TCR was recovered from a woman under 30 in good health and CMV-seronegative. CDR3 region: CASSQEGVDEGFF. The DNA reads as follows: TGCGCCAGCAGCCAAGAAGGCGTAGATGAGGGGTTCTTC.